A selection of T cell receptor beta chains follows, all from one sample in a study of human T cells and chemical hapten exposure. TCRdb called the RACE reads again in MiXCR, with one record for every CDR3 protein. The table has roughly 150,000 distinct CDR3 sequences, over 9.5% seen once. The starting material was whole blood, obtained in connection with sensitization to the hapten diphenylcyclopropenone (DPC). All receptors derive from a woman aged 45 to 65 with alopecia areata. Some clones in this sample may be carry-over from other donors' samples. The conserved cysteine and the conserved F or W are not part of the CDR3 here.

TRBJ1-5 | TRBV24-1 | ATSDRYRANQPQH
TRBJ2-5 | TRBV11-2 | ASSLDRGRQETQY
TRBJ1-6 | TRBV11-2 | ASSGGLGGYSPLH
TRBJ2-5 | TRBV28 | ASSWTSGRVGETQY
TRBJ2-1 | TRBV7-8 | ASSLVSGSQSSYNEQF
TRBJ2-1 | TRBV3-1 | ASSQDRGLLYNEQF
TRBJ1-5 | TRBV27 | ASSLSSLQPQH
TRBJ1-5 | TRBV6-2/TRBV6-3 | ASKWGVINQPQH
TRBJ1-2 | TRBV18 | ASSPSRNIGGGYT
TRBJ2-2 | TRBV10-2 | ASSESGELF
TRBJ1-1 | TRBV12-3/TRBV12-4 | ASSLPQGVGTEAF
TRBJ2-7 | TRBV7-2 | ASSLGDVREQY
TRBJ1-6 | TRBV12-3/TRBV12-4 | ASSPEGRRGFYNSPLH
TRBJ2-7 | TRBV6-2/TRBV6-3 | ASSHPRQLQREYNEQY
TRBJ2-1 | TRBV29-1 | SVTTPGSGSYNEQF
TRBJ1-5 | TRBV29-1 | SVRILNQPQH
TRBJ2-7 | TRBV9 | ASSVEAEGPYEQY
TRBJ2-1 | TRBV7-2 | ASSLELWAGASNEQF
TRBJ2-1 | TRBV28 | ASSPSGTGVDEQF
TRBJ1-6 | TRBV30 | AWSPGTRSPLH
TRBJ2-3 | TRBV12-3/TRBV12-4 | ASSFGGLRGADTQY
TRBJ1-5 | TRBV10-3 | AISEDSLQPQH
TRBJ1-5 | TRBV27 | ASSLRGAGQPQH
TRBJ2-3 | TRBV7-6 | ASSEGLAGGLDTQY